This T cell receptor (beta chain) was profiled in a study of blood T cells in healthy people across ages. V lost 2 bases, J lost 5 bases, and 12 bases lay in between. CDR3 size: 14 residues. Per germline, CDR1 MNHEY and CDR2 SMNVEV (reference sequence). Donors ranged from about 6 to 90 years old and were healthy Caucasians in Russia. Alongside a J-beta primer mix, a sample-barcoded 5' primer served in a second PCR lasting roughly 6 to 11 cycles. Using its own MiXCR run on the 5' RACE reads, TCRdb lists one record per CDR3 protein. This table has some 800,000 distinct CDR3 sequences, more than 20% appearing once. The same sample was also studied in work on T cells of mothers and their children.

The source material was blood. This receptor was taken from a boy younger than 18 in good health. The chain recombines TRBV27 with TRBJ1-1; D is undetermined. This CDR3 is CASSLVMGRTEAFF. CDR3 nucleotides: TGTGCCAGCAGTTTAGTCATGGGAAGGACTGAAGCTTTCTTT.